This entry concerns a single T cell receptor beta chain. The entry originates in a study of blood T cell repertoires in COVID-19. About the study: In each case, the material was cDNA or gDNA derived from T cells, B-cell-depleted T cells, or PBMCs.

V shed 8 bases, J shed 1 base, and the junction held 7 bases outside the gene matches. Germline V gene sequence: CDR1 LNHNV, CDR2 YYDKDF (reference sequence). The length of the CDR3 is 14 residues. Generated by immunoSEQ multiplex PCR, the TCRdb table keeps only in-frame clones and is missing some. The table records 110,000 to 150,000 clones, about nine tenths of them present only once. Recruits, aged roughly 18 to 89 years, lived in 20 to 30 US areas. Grouping used clinical history reported by participants in a survey and questionnaire. This receptor was taken from a man aged 55 to 70 who had recovered from COVID-19. Sequenced sample: PBMCs or T cells enriched from blood (not recorded which). The chain has TRBV15 and TRBJ2-7; the match to TRBD2 covers 8 bases. CDR3 residues: CATSFRGGSYEQYF. The CDR3 nucleotides are TGTGCCACCTCCTTCCGCGGGGGGTCCTACGAGCAGTACTTC.